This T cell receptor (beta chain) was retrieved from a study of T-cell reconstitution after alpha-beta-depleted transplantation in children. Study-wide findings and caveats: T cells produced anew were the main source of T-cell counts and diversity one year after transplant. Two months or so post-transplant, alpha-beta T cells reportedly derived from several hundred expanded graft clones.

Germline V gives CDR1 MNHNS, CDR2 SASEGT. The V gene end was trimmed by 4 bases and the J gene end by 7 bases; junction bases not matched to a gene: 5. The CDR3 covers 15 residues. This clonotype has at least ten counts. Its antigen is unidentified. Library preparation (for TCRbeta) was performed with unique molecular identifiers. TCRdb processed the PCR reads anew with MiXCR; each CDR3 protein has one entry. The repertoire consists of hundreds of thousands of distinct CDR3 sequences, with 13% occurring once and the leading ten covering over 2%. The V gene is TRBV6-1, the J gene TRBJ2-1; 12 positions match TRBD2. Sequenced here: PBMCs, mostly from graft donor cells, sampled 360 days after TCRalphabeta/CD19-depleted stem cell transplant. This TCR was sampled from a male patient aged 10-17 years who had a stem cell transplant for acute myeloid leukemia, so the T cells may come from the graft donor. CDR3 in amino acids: CASSGLAGGLNEQFF. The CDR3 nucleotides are TGTGCCAGCAGTGGCCTAGCGGGAGGGTTAAATGAGCAGTTCTTC.